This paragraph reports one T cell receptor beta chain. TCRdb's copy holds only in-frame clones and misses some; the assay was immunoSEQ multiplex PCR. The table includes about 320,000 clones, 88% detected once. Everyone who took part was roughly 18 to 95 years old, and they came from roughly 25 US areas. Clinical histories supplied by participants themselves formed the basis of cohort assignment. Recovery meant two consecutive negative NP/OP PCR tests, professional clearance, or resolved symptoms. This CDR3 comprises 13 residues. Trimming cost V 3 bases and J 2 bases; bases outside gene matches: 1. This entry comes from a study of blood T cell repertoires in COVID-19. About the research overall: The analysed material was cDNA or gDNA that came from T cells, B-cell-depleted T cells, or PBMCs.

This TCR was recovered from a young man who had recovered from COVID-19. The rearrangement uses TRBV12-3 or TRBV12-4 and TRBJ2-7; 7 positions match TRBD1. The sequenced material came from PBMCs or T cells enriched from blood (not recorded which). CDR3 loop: CASSLGQPYEQYF. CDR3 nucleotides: TGTGCCAGCAGTTTGGGACAGCCCTACGAGCAGTACTTC.